This T cell receptor beta chain appears in the sequencing data of a study of T cells in Graves' hyperthyroidism and ophthalmopathy. This clonotype was seen only a few times. Its antigen remains unknown. There were TCR beta CDR3 regions amplified from RNA transcripts. The TCR CDR3 was amplified in a first-round RT-PCR using the HTBI primer set. TCRdb itself ran the multiplex PCR reads through MiXCR, one entry per CDR3 protein. The data contain approximately 400,000 distinct CDR3 sequences, 20% to 25% of them singletons. Study outcomes and limitations: Most expanded thyroid clonotypes above 0.001 also appeared in blood.

Stable Graves' hyperthyroidism meant no ophthalmopathy progression within 18 months. Germline lookup yields CDR1 MNHEY and CDR2 SVGEGT. V gave up 6 bases and J gave up 1 base, with 8 bases separating them. The CDR3 sequence is 13 residues long. The sequence came from a man aged 45-65 years with Graves' hyperthyroidism. Sequencing was done on a sample of blood. The chain combines TRBV6-2 or TRBV6-3 with TRBJ2-3, with D unresolved. In nucleotides, the CDR3 is TGTGCCAGCAGGCACTCGGGCACAGATACGCAGTATTTT. Translation: CASRHSGTDTQYF.